Sequencing of this T cell receptor (beta chain) was carried out in a study of shared clonotypes between healthy human individuals. Some clones are missing from TCRdb's copy, which holds only in-frame ones; the method was immunoSEQ multiplex PCR. The sample records 2 million to 3 million clones, 93% being singletons. Germline CDR1 and CDR2: SGHRS and YFSETQ. The V segment lost 4 bases and the J segment 6 bases; nucleotides outside the gene matches: 11. The CDR3 is 16 amino acids. This TCR was sampled from a man aged 18-30 years in good health. Some clones in this sample may be carry-over from other donors' samples. The sample taken for sequencing was naive CD4+ T cells from PBMCs. The subset here: CD45RA+ positively selected. The V gene is TRBV5-1, the J gene TRBJ2-1; 9 positions agree with TRBD1. Here the CDR3 reads CASSRRDRASSNEQFF. CDR3 nucleotides: TGCGCCAGCAGCCGCCGGGACAGGGCGAGTTCCAATGAGCAGTTCTTC.